This T cell receptor (beta chain) was captured in a study of T cell repertoires in cytomegalovirus infection (dated by TCRdb to about 2019). For context, the study as a whole: Alongside well-studied HLA-B-restricted epitopes, the peptide stimulations were aimed at recently identified HLA-C-restricted CMV epitopes, whose presentation resists viral immunomodulation. The HLA type of each donor mattered for the analysis, because public TCR beta signatures pointed to carriage of CMV infection along with the matching HLA type. Paper-wide results and their limitations: Cumulative frequency of public TCR beta family members discriminated carriers of CMV infection plus the relevant HLA type in this cohort and an independent 352-donor cohort. The ex vivo response was dominated by HLA-C-restricted CMV-specific TCR beta clonotypes, which also provided the single most frequent clonotype in two of eight donors.

For CDR1 and CDR2, the germline V gene lists MGHRA and YSYEKL. The CDR3, cysteine through phenylalanine, is 17 amino acids long. The DNA shown is the 51-base CDR3, in frame from base 1. At the junction V is shortened by 4 bases and J by 3 bases, with 20 bases in between. Sequenced on an Illumina HiSeq 1500. TCRdb took the public reads, trimmed them with fastp at Q25, ran MiXCR for clone calling and kept in-frame beta chains. Rows with a matching CDR3 protein are joined into one entry that keeps the most common DNA and genes. The sample table records hundreds of thousands of distinct CDR3 sequences; roughly a third of these occur just once. Together, the top ten hold around a sixth of the sample. The treatment or condition label here, explained by the study, means: in vitro stimulation with specific CMV peptide epitopes to enrich CMV-specific T cells. In regard to this clonotype: Its cognate antigen has yet to be identified. No base-level quality is on record; no much larger clone is a single base apart.

This TCR was sampled from a human donor in good health (CMV status not recorded). Some clones in this sample may be carry-over from other donors' samples. The chain couples TRBV4-1 to TRBJ2-3; the D segment cannot be called with confidence. Sequencing used cultured PBMCs, obtained from culture after CMV antigen stimulation. The CDR3 corresponds to CASSPHLFRSETDTQYF. In nucleotide form, the sequence is TGCGCCAGCAGCCCCCACTTATTTAGAAGCGAGACAGATACGCAGTATTTT.